One sample yielded the 26 T cell receptor beta chains listed below, sequenced in a study of blood T cell repertoires in COVID-19. Measured with immunoSEQ multiplex PCR; TCRdb has only the in-frame clones, and not every one. The table records 50,000 to 65,000 clones, around 88% of them present only once. Sequencing was carried out using peripheral blood. These receptors were obtained from a human donor in a cohort sampled during active COVID-19.

The chain recombines TRBV10-1 with TRBJ2-7, with 8 nucleotides matching TRBD1. Per the germline V gene, CDR1 is WNHNN and CDR2 is SYGVQD (reference sequence). Trimming cost V 10 bases and J 6 bases; bases outside gene matches: 11. CDR3 length: 13 amino acids. The CDR3 is CATRTGSNREQYF. DNA of the CDR3: TGCGCCACCCGGACAGGGTCAAATCGCGAGCAGTACTTC.

The rearrangement uses TRBV6-1 and TRBJ2-7; TRBD2 matches at 9 bases. Germline V lookup: CDR1 MNHNS, CDR2 SASEGT. The CDR3 sequence is 17 residues long. V lost 3 bases, J lost 0 bases, and 9 bases stayed unmatched. CDR3 loop: CASSDFLAGLLSYEQYF. The CDR3 DNA reads as TGTGCCAGCAGTGATTTTCTAGCGGGGCTCCTCTCCTACGAGCAGTACTTC.

The V gene is TRBV3-1 (or the pseudogene TRBV3-2), the J gene TRBJ2-5, with TRBD2 as a possible D gene (5 bases). V was cut by 6 bases and J by 3 bases, with 8 bases left in between. The CDR3 consists of 12 residues. Germline CDR1 is LGHDT and CDR2 is YNNKEL (reference sequence). CDR3: CASSVGEETQYF. In nucleotides, the CDR3 is TGTGCCAGCAGTGTGGGAGAAGAGACCCAGTACTTC.

The chain recombines TRBV7-9 with TRBJ2-2; possible D gene TRBD2, 5 bases. Trimming shortened V by 8 bases and J by 1 base, and 14 bases separated the two germline ends. Germline CDR1 SEHNR, CDR2 FQNEAQ (reference sequence). The CDR3 sequence is 15 residues long. The CDR3 loop is CASPRGSQNTGELFF. In DNA form, the CDR3 reads TGTGCCAGCCCCCGGGGTTCCCAGAACACCGGGGAGCTGTTTTTT.

The V and J genes are TRBV6-6 and TRBJ2-1, with D tentatively TRBD1 (5 bases). The CDR3 sequence is 16 residues long. In germline, CDR1 is MNHNY, CDR2 SVGAGI (reference sequence). Trimming pared 10 bases from V and 0 bases from J, leaving 19 bases between. CDR3 loop: CATELQGLSSYNEQFF. DNA for the CDR3: TGTGCCACCGAACTCCAGGGCTTGAGCTCCTACAATGAGCAGTTCTTC.

The chain uses TRBV7-9 and TRBJ2-6, with 7 positions matching TRBD1. The CDR3 loop spans 17 amino acids. V lost 1 base to trimming and J lost 4 bases; unmatched junction nucleotides: 7. Germline CDR1 reads SEHNR; CDR2 reads FQNEAQ (reference sequence). The CDR3 bases are TGTGCCAGCAGCTTAGGACAGGGATGGTCCGGGGCCAACGTCCTGACTTTC. It is translated as CASSLGQGWSGANVLTF.

The chain is built from TRBV5-6 and TRBJ2-7; 7 bases are shared with TRBD2. The CDR3 contains 15 residues. V dropped 0 bases and J dropped 1; count of bases not matched to a gene: 4. CDR1 is SGHDT and CDR2 is YYEEEE in the germline V gene. The CDR3 DNA follows: TGTGCCAGCAGCTTGGCCGGGGGGTCTTCCTACGAGCAGTACTTC. Its translation is CASSLAGGSSYEQYF.

CDR3 coding DNA: TGTGCCAGCAGCCCTACAGGGGCTGGGGCCAACGTCCTGACTTTC. Its protein product is CASSPTGAGANVLTF. The chain joins TRBV5-6 to TRBJ2-6; 7 positions match TRBD1. This CDR3 region has 15 residues. Trimming cost V 4 bases and J 2 bases; bases outside gene matches: 3. CDR1 is SGHDT and CDR2 is YYEEEE in the germline V gene. The variable domain in full, with the rest retrieved from reference TRBV5-6 and TRBJ2-6, is DAGVTQSPTHLIKTRGQQVTLRCSPKSGHDTVSWYQQALGQGPQFIFQYYEEEERQRGNFPDRFSGHQFPNYSSELNVNALLLGDSALYLCASSPTGAGANVLTFGAGSRLTVL.

This chain uses TRBV11-3 with TRBJ2-7; 10 nucleotides agree with TRBD2. The length of the CDR3 is 13 residues. Trimming removed 9 bases from V and 5 bases from J; junction bases left unmatched: 7. Germline V CDR1 and CDR2: SGHNT, YENEEA. This CDR3 is CASSSGGRNEQYF. The CDR3 DNA is TGTGCCAGTTCTAGCGGGGGACGGAACGAGCAGTACTTC.

The rearrangement uses TRBV11-2 and TRBJ2-1; D gene unclear. CDR1 is SGHAT, CDR2 FQNNGV, per germline. Deletions cut 0 bases from V and 8 bases from J, with 11 bases between. The CDR3 totals 14 residues. CDR3 in amino acids: CASSLDPRSYEQFF. In DNA form, the CDR3 reads TGTGCCAGCAGCTTAGATCCGAGGAGCTATGAGCAGTTCTTC.

The J gene is TRBJ2-3, the V gene TRBV5-1, with a weak D call TRBD1 (6 bases). V shed 4 bases and J shed 4 bases, with 16 bases lying between them. CDR1 and CDR2 from the germline V gene are SGHRS and YFSETQ. The CDR3 covers 15 residues. DNA of the CDR3: TGCGCCAGCAGCCGCGACAGGCCCCGGTCAGATACGCAGTATTTT. As protein: CASSRDRPRSDTQYF.

The CDR3 DNA sequence: TGTGCCTGGAGTCCAGGTTTTCATAACTATGGCTACACCTTC. Translation: CAWSPGFHNYGYTF. The chain has TRBV30 and TRBJ1-2; D is uncertain. The V gene's germline CDR1 is GTSNPN and CDR2 SVGIG (reference sequence). V shed 2 bases and J shed 1 base, with 11 bases lying between them. This CDR3 contains 14 residues.

The J gene is TRBJ2-7, the V gene TRBV11-2, with TRBD2 matching over 7 bases. In germline, CDR1 is SGHAT, CDR2 FQNNGV. J gave up 6 bases and V 2 bases, and 7 bases lay outside the gene matches. The CDR3 consists of 14 residues. The CDR3 protein is CASSLSGRASEQYF. The CDR3 nucleotides read TGTGCCAGCAGCTTAAGTGGGAGGGCCTCCGAGCAGTACTTC. Variable domain in full (rest from reference TRBV11-2 and TRBJ2-7): EAGVAQSPRYKIIEKRQSVAFWCNPISGHATLYWYQQILGQGPKLLIQFQNNGVVDDSQLPKDRFSAERLKGVDSTLKIQPAKLEDSAVYLCASSLSGRASEQYFGPGTRLTVT.

CDR3 loop: CASSTGTTGELFF. Written as DNA, the CDR3 is TGCGCCAGCAGCACGGGGACAACCGGGGAGCTGTTTTTT. J is TRBJ2-2 and V is TRBV5-1, with a tentative D call TRBD1 (6 bases). This CDR3 spans 13 amino acids. Trimming took 4 bases from V and 5 from J, leaving 9 bases between them. Germline V gene sequence: CDR1 SGHRS, CDR2 YFSETQ.

The sample holds a few counts of this clone. The CDR3 nucleotides read TGTGCCAGCAGCGCCCGGGACAGGGGTTTGAATACGCAGTATTTT. This translates into CASSARDRGLNTQYF. The V gene is TRBV9, the J gene TRBJ2-3, with TRBD1 identical over 10 bases. V trimming: 3 bases; J trimming: 7 bases; junction bases outside the gene matches: 8. Germline-derived CDR1 and CDR2 are SGDLS and YYNGEE. CDR3 size: 15 residues.

The chain joins TRBV10-3 to TRBJ1-3; 9 positions match TRBD1. The CDR3 loop spans 15 amino acids. Germline CDR1 and CDR2: ENHRY and SYGVKD. V was pared by 5 bases and J by 4 bases, with 6 bases of the junction left unmatched. The CDR3 DNA sequence: TGTGCCATCAGTAAAAACAGGGGGCCCGGAAACACCATATATTTT. Protein: CAISKNRGPGNTIYF.

This chain joins TRBV7-3 and TRBJ1-5; TRBD1 might be the D (6 bases). CDR3 length equals 18 residues. With 5 bases removed from V and 1 base from J, the gap between germline ends came to 21 bases. Germline V gene sequence: CDR1 SGHTA, CDR2 FQGTGA. Here the CDR3 reads CASSVPPPQGWSNQPQHF. The DNA for the CDR3 is TGTGCCAGCAGCGTCCCCCCTCCACAGGGCTGGAGCAATCAGCCCCAGCATTTT.

The CDR3 DNA follows: TGTGCCATCAGTGATAAGCGGGACGATGAGCAGTTCTTC. This translates into CAISDKRDDEQFF. This sequence joins TRBV10-3 and TRBJ2-1, with 7 bases matching TRBD2. This CDR3 has 13 residues. The germline V gene has CDR1 ENHRY and CDR2 SYGVKD. Unmatched junction bases numbered 4, after V lost 3 bases and J lost 8 bases.

The gene calls are TRBV3-1 (or the pseudogene TRBV3-2) and TRBJ1-3, with 8 bases that match TRBD1. The CDR3 contains 17 residues. CDR1 is LGHDT, CDR2 YNNKEL, per germline (reference sequence). Trimming at V came to 2 bases and at J to 1 base, leaving 7 bases not matched to a gene. The CDR3 region is CASSQRQGIFSGNTIYF. The CDR3 nucleotides read TGTGCCAGCAGCCAAAGACAGGGGATATTTTCTGGAAACACCATATATTTT.

This rearrangement joins TRBV5-1 to TRBJ2-3; a weak D match, TRBD2 (6 bases). V was trimmed by 0 bases and J by 2 bases, leaving 10 bases between them. Germline V gene lookup returns CDR1 SGHRS and CDR2 YFSETQ. The CDR3 spans 15 residues. The CDR3 reads CASSLGGADTDTQYF. The CDR3 region has the DNA TGCGCCAGCAGCTTGGGCGGGGCCGACACAGATACGCAGTATTTT.

This clone has only one observation. CDR3 nucleotides: TGTGCCAGTAGTACGGGACAGGGGGATTCACCCCTCCACTTT. This encodes CASSTGQGDSPLHF. J is TRBJ1-6 and V is TRBV19; 11 bases align to TRBD1. The V gene end was trimmed by 4 bases and the J gene end by 8 bases; junction bases not matched to a gene: 1. The CDR3 runs to 14 residues. In germline, CDR1 is LNHDA, CDR2 SQIVND (reference sequence).

The chain joins TRBV6-5 to TRBJ1-1; 10 nucleotides agree with TRBD1. The CDR3 extends over 14 amino acids. Trimming cost V 6 bases and J 8 bases; bases outside gene matches: 9. Germline V gene sequence: CDR1 MNHEY, CDR2 SVGAGI. The CDR3 nucleotides read TGTGCCAGCAGATTTACCCGGGACAGGGGAGAAGCTTTCTTT. It is translated as CASRFTRDRGEAFF.

This clone was recorded a few times. The genes are TRBV5-1 and TRBJ2-1; 7 bases fit TRBD1. Germline V gene lookup returns CDR1 SGHRS and CDR2 YFSETQ. The junction had 7 bases not matched to a gene; V was cut back by 4 bases and J by 0 bases. This CDR3 comprises 16 residues. The CDR3 sequence: CASSIQGMGSYNEQFF. The CDR3 DNA follows: TGCGCCAGCAGCATACAGGGGATGGGCTCCTACAATGAGCAGTTCTTC.

This chain joins TRBV5-4 and TRBJ2-1, with a possible D match to TRBD1 (5 bases). The V gene lost 4 bases and the J gene lost 5 bases, with 10 bases spanning the gap. The germline gives CDR1 SGHNT, CDR2 YYREEE (reference sequence). The length of the CDR3 is 13 residues. CDR3 in DNA: TGTGCCAGCAGCCTTACCAGGGACAATGAGCAGTTCTTC. This codes for CASSLTRDNEQFF. The variable domain in full, completed from reference TRBV5-4 and TRBJ2-1, reads ETGVTQSPTHLIKTRGQQVTLRCSSQSGHNTVSWYQQALGQGPQFIFQYYREEENGRGNFPPRFSGLQFPNYSSELNVNALELDDSALYLCASSLTRDNEQFFGPGTRLTVL.

J is TRBJ2-1 and V is TRBV21-1; TRBD1 is the table's D call, not checked against the DNA. TRBV21-1 is designated a pseudogene. This CDR3 region has 19 residues. CDR3 protein: CASSKRWTGLNTSYNEQFF. As DNA, the CDR3 is TGTGCCAGCAGCAAACGGTGGACAGGGTTAAACACCTCCTACAATGAGCAGTTCTTC.

V gene TRBV10-2 combines with J gene TRBJ1-5; D remains unclear. The CDR3 totals 14 residues. V was shortened by 2 bases and J by 4 bases, with 9 bases between the two germline ends. The V gene's germline CDR1 is WSHSY and CDR2 SAAADI. CDR3 DNA sequence: TGCGCCAGCAGTGAGGGCAGGATAAATCAGCCCCAGCATTTT. It is translated as CASSEGRINQPQHF.